This T cell receptor (beta chain) was captured in a study of molecular identifiers for immune sequencing clone quantification. Study-wide points: Clones that exceeded 20 RNA copies held over 99% of effector molecules, yet under 1% in naive cells.

The sample holds one count of this clonotype. Antigen specificity is unknown. This may be a read error, as it is one base from a much larger clone. The CDR3 runs 13 residues. The germline CDR1 and CDR2 sequences are SGHTA and FQGNSA. V was trimmed by 6 bases and J by 2 bases, leaving 10 bases between them. TCRdb re-analysed the PCR reads in MiXCR, keeping a single row per CDR3 protein. Of about 640,000 distinct CDR3 sequences detected, 20% appear once; the ten largest clones hold roughly 0.83%. The TCR originated in a human donor in good health. Some libraries in this study had Jurkat cell RNA spiked in. The gene calls are TRBV7-2 and TRBJ2-5, with D unresolved. Specimen: naive CD8+ T cells from blood, with Jurkat cell RNA spiked in. The sample's subset: FACS-sorted CD8+CD4-CCR7+CD45RA+ naive T cells. The CDR3 DNA sequence: TGTACCAGCAGAGATGGGAATCAAGAGACCCAGTACTTC. Protein product: CTSRDGNQETQYF.